This T cell receptor (beta chain) was sequenced during a study of T cell responses to AZD1222 COVID-19 vaccine. For the study at large: Second-dose groups at about 4 or about 12 weeks were pooled.

The data were produced by immunoSEQ multiplex PCR, yet TCRdb's version contains in-frame clones alone and is incomplete. In the table there are 100,000 to 150,000 clones, approximately 92% of which are singletons. Turning to this clone: What it binds is not known.

General study findings and limits: CD4 TCRs linked to vaccination spanned spike, dominating at 160-218 and 743-854. Compared with day 0, the breadth and depth of the Spike-specific TCR repertoire rose significantly after two doses of AZD1222. There were repertoire samples only from the period after the peak T cell response.

V gave up 2 bases and J gave up 6 bases, with 15 bases separating them. The CDR3 consists of 14 residues. Germline CDR1 is SGHDT and CDR2 is YYEEEE. V gene TRBV5-6 combines with J gene TRBJ2-7; tentatively, D is TRBD2 (7 bases). The material sequenced was peripheral blood, taken on day 0 of AZD1222 vaccination. The receptor comes from an adult in good health. The CDR3 loop reads CASSLRGGSREQYF. In DNA, the CDR3 is TGTGCCAGCAGCTTAAGGGGGGGTAGTCGCGAGCAGTACTTC.